This entry lists 4 T cell receptor beta chains sequenced from one sample in a study of memory CD4+ T cells and cytomegalovirus serostatus. Sequencing was performed with immunoSEQ multiplex PCR; in TCRdb, only in-frame clones are kept and a portion is missing. Of about 50,000 clones in the sample, 82% were seen once. The sort gate was single viable CD3+CD4+CD8-CD45RO+ cells for memory CD4+ T cells. Source material: memory CD4+ T cells from blood. The receptors derive from an adult in good health and CMV-seronegative.

The V call is TRBV10-3, the J call TRBJ1-5; TRBD1 might be the D (5 bases). Between the trimmed V and J ends, which lost 10 bases and 6 bases, there was a span of 19 bases. This CDR3 is 14 amino acids long. Germline CDR1 and CDR2: ENHRY and SYGVKD. CDR3 protein: CASRGGGDGQPQHF. The CDR3 nucleotides read TGTGCCAGCCGAGGAGGAGGGGACGGTCAGCCCCAGCATTTT.

V usage is TRBV28 and J usage is TRBJ1-2; possible D gene TRBD1, 6 bases. Deletions cut 8 bases from V and 8 bases from J, with 18 bases between. The CDR3 covers 13 residues. Germline V gene data show CDR1 as MDHEN and CDR2 as SYDVKM. The DNA of the CDR3 is TGTGCCAGCCTAATGAACAGGGATGGCGGCTACACCTTC. Its translation: CASLMNRDGGYTF.

The V gene is TRBV5-1, the J gene TRBJ1-1; 7 nucleotides line up with TRBD1. CDR3 length: 14 amino acids. V was pared by 5 bases and J by 5 bases, with 9 bases of the junction left unmatched. The germline CDR1 and CDR2 sequences are SGHRS and YFSETQ. Here the CDR3 DNA reads TGCGCCAGCAGTTGGACAGGAGGTGGTACTGAAGCTTTCTTT. The encoded protein is CASSWTGGGTEAFF.

The chain carries TRBV11-2 and TRBJ2-3, with 7 nucleotides matching TRBD2. Germline V gene sequence: CDR1 SGHAT, CDR2 FQNNGV. The CDR3 spans 16 residues. The V gene end was trimmed by 5 bases and the J gene end by 6 bases; junction bases not matched to a gene: 14. CDR3 DNA: TGTGCCAGCAGCGGTAATCAGCGGGACCCCCCGGATACGCAGTATTTT. Its protein product is CASSGNQRDPPDTQYF.